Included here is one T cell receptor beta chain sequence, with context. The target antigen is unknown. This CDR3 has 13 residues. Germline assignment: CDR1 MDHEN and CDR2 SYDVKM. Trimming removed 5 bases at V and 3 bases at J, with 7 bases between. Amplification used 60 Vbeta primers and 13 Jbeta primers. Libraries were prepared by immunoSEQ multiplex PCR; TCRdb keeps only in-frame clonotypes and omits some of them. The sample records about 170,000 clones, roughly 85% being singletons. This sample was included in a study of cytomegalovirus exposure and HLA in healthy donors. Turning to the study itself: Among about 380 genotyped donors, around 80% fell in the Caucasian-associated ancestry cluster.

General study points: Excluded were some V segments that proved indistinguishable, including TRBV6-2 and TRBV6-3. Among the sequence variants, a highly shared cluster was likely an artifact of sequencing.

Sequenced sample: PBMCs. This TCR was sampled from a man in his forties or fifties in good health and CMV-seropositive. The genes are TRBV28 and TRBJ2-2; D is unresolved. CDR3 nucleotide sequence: TGTGCCAGCAGTAACTACGACACCGGGGAGCTGTTTTTT. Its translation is CASSNYDTGELFF. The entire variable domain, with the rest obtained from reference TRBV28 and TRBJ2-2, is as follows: DVKVTQSSRYLVKRTGEKVFLECVQDMDHENMFWYRQDPGLGLRLIYFSYDVKMKEKGDIPEGYSVSREKKERFSLILESASTNQTSMYLCASSNYDTGELFFGEGSRLTVL.